The 8 T cell receptor beta chains reported below all come from one sample, sequenced in a study of CD8 T cells in Susac syndrome. RNA amounts of 0.5 to 1 ug underwent reverse transcription with random hexamers. TCRdb fed the immunoSEQ multiplex PCR reads into MiXCR, producing one record per CDR3 protein. This sample has about 250,000 distinct CDR3 sequences, with around 93% found just once. Sample: CD4+ T cells from PBMCs. These TCRs come from a human donor with multiple sclerosis.

This chain connects TRBV30 to TRBJ2-7; D gene unclear. The CDR3 is made up of 16 amino acids. Germline V gives CDR1 GTSNPN, CDR2 SVGIG (reference sequence). Trimming shortened V by 0 bases and J by 4 bases, and 19 bases separated the two germline ends. The CDR3 sequence: CAWSVRWVGRAYEQYF. The CDR3 DNA is TGTGCCTGGAGTGTACGGTGGGTGGGCAGAGCTTACGAGCAGTACTTC. The complete variable domain, with remaining parts taken from reference TRBV30 and TRBJ2-7, reads SQTIHQWPATLVQPVGSPLSLECTVEGTSNPNLYWYRQAAGRGLQLLFYSVGIGQISSEVPQNLSASRPQDRQFILSSKKLLLSDSGFYLCAWSVRWVGRAYEQYFGPGTRLTVT.

This sequence joins TRBV9 and TRBJ2-4; perhaps TRBD2 as D (5 bases). Germline loops: CDR1 SGDLS, CDR2 YYNGEE. V lost 1 base and J lost 6, with 14 bases in between. The CDR3 has 15 amino acids. DNA for the CDR3: TGTGCCAGCAGCGTATTGGGAGTTGATGGAAACATTCAGTACTTC. Amino acid sequence: CASSVLGVDGNIQYF.

The chain employs TRBV27 and TRBJ1-2; tentative D call: TRBD1 (6 bases). Trimming removed 5 bases from V and 4 bases from J, with 17 bases in between. This CDR3 is 15 amino acids long. Per the germline V gene, CDR1 is MNHEY and CDR2 is SMNVEV (reference sequence). The CDR3: CASSLTPGQSYGYTF. CDR3 bases: TGTGCCAGCAGTCTGACCCCAGGACAGAGCTATGGCTACACCTTC.

The chain is built from TRBV14 and TRBJ2-7, with no clear D. Trimming left V 1 base short and J 1 base short, with 5 bases between. The V gene's germline CDR1 is SGHDN and CDR2 FVKESK. The CDR3 has 13 amino acids. CDR3 residues: CASSQVQSYEQYV. CDR3 nucleotide sequence: TGTGCCAGCAGCCAAGTACAGTCCTACGAGCAGTACGTC.

This chain connects TRBV29-1 to TRBJ2-7, with D hard to call. Germline V gene data show CDR1 as SQVTM and CDR2 as ANQGSEA. V shed 4 bases and J shed 3 bases, with 7 bases lying between them. The CDR3 contains 11 residues. CDR3 amino acids: CSVVYGYEQYF. The DNA of the CDR3 is TGCAGCGTTGTATACGGCTACGAGCAGTACTTC.

CDR3 sequence: CASRRRGDVDIQYF. CDR3 DNA sequence: TGTGCCAGTAGGAGGAGGGGGGACGTGGACATTCAGTACTTC. The chain combines TRBV19 with TRBJ2-4; either TRBD1 or TRBD2 may supply D (6 bases each). The CDR3 consists of 14 residues. Germline V gives CDR1 LNHDA, CDR2 SQIVND (reference sequence). V lost 6 bases, J lost 8 bases, and 17 bases lay in between. The full variable domain, with the rest looked up from reference TRBV19 and TRBJ2-4, is DGGITQSPKYLFRKEGQNVTLSCEQNLNHDAMYWYRQDPGQGLRLIYYSQIVNDFQKGDIAEGYSVSREKKESFPLTVTSAQKNPTAFYLCASRRRGDVDIQYFGAGTRLSVL.

The chain links TRBV7-9 to TRBJ2-7; 7 positions match TRBD1. CDR1 SEHNR and CDR2 FQNEAQ come from the germline V gene (reference sequence). V lost 1 base and J lost 8; bases outside the gene matches: 5. CDR3 length: 13 residues. The chain's CDR3 is CASSLGAQGKQYF. The CDR3 DNA reads TGTGCCAGCAGCTTAGGGGCACAGGGGAAGCAGTACTTC.

V and J are TRBV30 and TRBJ1-2; D remains ambiguous. The CDR3 has 13 amino acids. Germline V gives CDR1 GTSNPN, CDR2 SVGIG (reference sequence). V lost 0 bases and J lost 2, with 7 bases in between. The CDR3 bases are TGTGCCTGGAGTGTCTCCACGAACTATGGCTACACCTTC. Its protein product is CAWSVSTNYGYTF.